The 4 T cell receptor beta chains presented below share a single source sample, sequenced in a study of T-cell reconstitution after alpha-beta-depleted transplantation in children. TCRbeta library preparation incorporated unique molecular identifiers. TCRdb used MiXCR to reprocess the PCR reads, holding one entry per CDR3 protein. Of hundreds of thousands of distinct CDR3 sequences in the sample, around 12% were seen once. Specimen: PBMCs, collected before TCRalphabeta/CD19-depleted stem cell transplant. Source of these receptors: a girl aged 2-15 years with congenital amegakaryocytic thrombocytopenia, due to receive a stem cell transplant.

There are many counts of this clonotype. This chain joins TRBV29-1 and TRBJ2-2; D possibly matches TRBD1 or TRBD2 (5 bases each). Germline assignment: CDR1 SQVTM and CDR2 ANQGSEA. V lost 3 bases, J lost 3 bases, and 5 bases lay in between. The CDR3 is 12 amino acids. This CDR3 reads CSVEGHTGELFF. In DNA, the CDR3 is TGCAGCGTTGAGGGACACACCGGGGAGCTGTTTTTT.

This clonotype was observed a few times. The rearrangement joins TRBV3-1 to TRBJ2-1; D is possibly TRBD1 (5 bases). The CDR3 spans 13 residues. Germline V lookup: CDR1 LGHDT, CDR2 YNNKEL (reference sequence). V was cut by 1 base and J by 7 bases, with 8 bases left in between. CDR3 DNA: TGTGCCAGCAGCCAAGTAGGGGCTAATGAGCAGTTCTTC. Its translation is CASSQVGANEQFF.

This clonotype was seen ten or more times. The chain employs TRBV5-1 and TRBJ2-5, with 12 bases that match TRBD2. The germline gives CDR1 SGHRS, CDR2 YFSETQ. This CDR3 region has 17 residues. V lost 1 base and J lost 1; bases outside the gene matches: 5. CDR3 amino acids: CASSLTRTSGTQETQYF. The CDR3 DNA follows: TGCGCCAGCAGCTTGACCAGGACTAGCGGGACCCAAGAGACCCAGTACTTC. The whole variable domain, filled in from reference TRBV5-1 and TRBJ2-5, reads KAGVTQTPRYLIKTRGQQVTLSCSPISGHRSVSWYQQTPGQGLQFLFEYFSETQRNKGNFPGRFSGRQFSNSRSEMNVSTLELGDSALYLCASSLTRTSGTQETQYFGPGTRLLVL.

The sample holds many counts of this clonotype. This chain uses TRBV6-5 with TRBJ2-7, with D maybe TRBD2 (6 bases). In germline, CDR1 is MNHEY, CDR2 SVGAGI. The ends were cut back, 0 bases at V and 4 bases at J, with 19 bases in the middle. The CDR3 runs to 17 residues. DNA of the CDR3: TGTGCCAGCAGTTACTCCGTTGCCCGGGAGAGGGGATACGAGCAGTACTTC. It specifies CASSYSVARERGYEQYF.